This is a list of T cell receptor beta chains from one sample in a study of Graves' ophthalmopathy and Graves' hyperthyroidism. In TCRdb, the multiplex PCR reads were re-called with MiXCR into one record per CDR3 protein. This sample yields over 650,000 distinct CDR3 sequences, of which about two fifths are seen a single time; more than 2.5% belongs to the top ten. Sequenced sample: peripheral blood. Every receptor here comes from an adult man with Graves' ophthalmopathy. Both conserved end residues are part of each CDR3. The D gene is left open where the match is weak. The size of a clone is reported for some rows only, either as once, few or many, or as a class for expanded clones.

j_call,d_call,v_call,clone_size,cdr3_nt,cdr3_aa
TRBJ2-5,NA,TRBV2,many,TGTGCCAGCAGTGAACAGGGAGATGGTGGGACCCAGTACTTC,CASSEQGDGGTQYF
TRBJ2-5,NA,TRBV11-2,NA,TGTGCCAGCAGCCCAACCGACAGAGAAGAGACCCAGTACTTC,CASSPTDREETQYF
TRBJ2-5,NA,TRBV10-3,NA,TGTGCCATCAGTGAGGGACGGGGAAAGACCCAGTACTTC,CAISEGRGKTQYF
TRBJ1-1,NA,TRBV19,NA,TGTGCCAGTAGTACACAGGGTTGGAACACTGAAGCTTTCTTT,CASSTQGWNTEAFF
TRBJ2-1,NA,TRBV19,NA,TGTGCCAGTAGTATCCAGGCCAGGGCCCACGATGAGCAGTTCTTC,CASSIQARAHDEQFF
TRBJ1-1,NA,TRBV6-5,few,TGTGCCAGCAGCCCACCTAGTAGTGGCACTGAAGCTTTCTTT,CASSPPSSGTEAFF
TRBJ1-2,TRBD1,TRBV24-1,NA,TGTGCCACCAGTGAATCAGGGGGCGGCTATGGCTACACCTTC,CATSESGGGYGYTF
TRBJ2-7,NA,TRBV2,many,TGTGCCAGCACCACTTTGGGGCTAAAAGCCACCTACGAGCAGTACTTC,CASTTLGLKATYEQYF
TRBJ2-2,NA,TRBV7-8,many,TGTGCCAGCAGCACCCTCGCGGAGACCGGGGAGCTGTTTTTT,CASSTLAETGELFF
TRBJ2-1,NA,TRBV11-2,many,TGTGCCAGCAGCTTGGGCGGTGTATCCTACAATGAGCAGTTCTTC,CASSLGGVSYNEQFF
TRBJ2-5,NA,TRBV7-8,many,TGTGCCAGCAGTGCAGCTTACCCGGGGCCCGAGACCCAGTACTTC,CASSAAYPGPETQYF
TRBJ1-1,NA,TRBV7-2,NA,TGTGCCAGCAGCTTATCGAAGGGGACCACTGAAGCTTTCTTT,CASSLSKGTTEAFF
TRBJ1-3,NA,TRBV12-3/TRBV12-4,many,TGTGCCAGCAGCCGGATCTCTGGAAACACCATATATTTT,CASSRISGNTIYF
TRBJ1-2,NA,TRBV5-1,many,TGCGCCAGCAGCTTGGAGAACAGGGACTATGGCTACACCTTC,CASSLENRDYGYTF
TRBJ1-5,NA,TRBV6-1,few,TGTGCCAGCAGGTTACAGACGAATCAGCCCCAGCATTTT,CASRLQTNQPQHF
TRBJ2-3,TRBD2,TRBV7-2,NA,TGTGCCAGCAGCCCGGGGGGGTCGGATACGCAGTATTTT,CASSPGGSDTQYF
TRBJ1-6,NA,TRBV6-5,NA,TGTGCCAGCAGTTACTCGAGGGCAACATTGGGGGGGATCGCTAATTCACCCCTCCACTTT,CASSYSRATLGGIANSPLHF
TRBJ2-5,NA,TRBV19,many,TGTGCCAGTAGTATTGGCCTAGCCCAAGAGACCCAGTACTTC,CASSIGLAQETQYF
TRBJ1-1,NA,TRBV5-1,NA,TGCGCCAGCAGCTTGTCAGGGGTAACTGAAGCTTTCTTT,CASSLSGVTEAFF
TRBJ1-6,TRBD1,TRBV3-1,NA,TGTGCCAGCAGCCATAAGGGGGCTGGGAATAATTCACCCCTCCACTTT,CASSHKGAGNNSPLHF
TRBJ2-5,TRBD1,TRBV29-1,NA,TGCAGCTTACAGGGGGCTTGGGAGACCCAGTACTTC,CSLQGAWETQYF
TRBJ1-5,NA,TRBV7-9,NA,TGTGCCAGCACCCCTGGCACCACGACCCTCATTCAGCCCCAGCATTTT,CASTPGTTTLIQPQHF
TRBJ2-5,TRBD2,TRBV5-1,few,TGCGCCAGCAGCACCCGGACTAGCGGGAGTTCGCGGGAGACCCAGTACTTC,CASSTRTSGSSRETQYF
TRBJ2-7,TRBD2,TRBV15,NA,TGTGCCACCAGCAGAGAAAAGCGGGGCGGGGATGAGCAGTACTTC,CATSREKRGGDEQYF
TRBJ1-5,NA,TRBV20-1,NA,TGCAGTGCAGACCGGACTAGCGGGGGATCAAGGCCCCAGCATTTT,CSADRTSGGSRPQHF
TRBJ1-5,NA,TRBV7-9,many,TGTGCCAGCAGCTCCACAGGGTTGGATCAGCCCCAGCATTTT,CASSSTGLDQPQHF
TRBJ2-7,TRBD1,TRBV7-2,many,TGTGCCAGCAGCTTAGTGCCGGGACAGGGGGAATACGAGCAGTACTTC,CASSLVPGQGEYEQYF
TRBJ2-7,TRBD1,TRBV7-6,NA,TGTGCCAGCAGTGCACGAGAGGGGACAGGCTCCTACGAGCAGTACTTC,CASSAREGTGSYEQYF
TRBJ2-2,NA,TRBV5-1,many,TGCGCCAGCAGCCCCAACACGAACACCGGGGAGCTGTTTTTT,CASSPNTNTGELFF
TRBJ2-7,TRBD1,TRBV20-1,NA,TGCAGTGCAGGGGGCCCAGGGCCTCGCGAGCAGTACTTC,CSAGGPGPREQYF
TRBJ2-2,NA,TRBV9,many,TGTGCCAGCAAGGACCTGAACACCGGGGAGCTGTTTTTT,CASKDLNTGELFF
TRBJ2-7,NA,TRBV7-9,NA,TGTGCCAGCAGCCCCGAGGTGGGGGGCTATTACGAGCAGTACTTC,CASSPEVGGYYEQYF
TRBJ2-7,TRBD2,TRBV10-3,many,TGTGCCATCAGCCGTCGGACTAGCGGGGCGTACGAGCAGTACTTC,CAISRRTSGAYEQYF
TRBJ2-3,NA,TRBV20-1,NA,TGCAGTGCTAGAGACACCCACCCTAGGGACGCCACAGATACGCAGTATTTT,CSARDTHPRDATDTQYF